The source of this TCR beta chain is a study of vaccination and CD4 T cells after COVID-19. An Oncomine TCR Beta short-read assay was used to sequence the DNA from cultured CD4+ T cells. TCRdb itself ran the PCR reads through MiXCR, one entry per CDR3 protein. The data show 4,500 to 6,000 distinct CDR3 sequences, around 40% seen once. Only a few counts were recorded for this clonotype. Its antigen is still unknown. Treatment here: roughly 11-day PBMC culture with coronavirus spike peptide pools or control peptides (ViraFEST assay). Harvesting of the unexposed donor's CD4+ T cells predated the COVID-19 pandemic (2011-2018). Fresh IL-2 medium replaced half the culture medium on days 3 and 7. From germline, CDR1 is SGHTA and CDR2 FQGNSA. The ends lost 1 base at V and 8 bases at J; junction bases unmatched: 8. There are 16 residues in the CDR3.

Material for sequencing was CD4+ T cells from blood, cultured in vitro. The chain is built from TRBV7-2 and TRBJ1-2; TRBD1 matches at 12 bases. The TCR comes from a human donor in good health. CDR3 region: CASSLVAGQGAGGYTF. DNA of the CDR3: TGTGCCAGCAGCTTAGTAGCGGGACAGGGGGCAGGAGGCTACACCTTC.